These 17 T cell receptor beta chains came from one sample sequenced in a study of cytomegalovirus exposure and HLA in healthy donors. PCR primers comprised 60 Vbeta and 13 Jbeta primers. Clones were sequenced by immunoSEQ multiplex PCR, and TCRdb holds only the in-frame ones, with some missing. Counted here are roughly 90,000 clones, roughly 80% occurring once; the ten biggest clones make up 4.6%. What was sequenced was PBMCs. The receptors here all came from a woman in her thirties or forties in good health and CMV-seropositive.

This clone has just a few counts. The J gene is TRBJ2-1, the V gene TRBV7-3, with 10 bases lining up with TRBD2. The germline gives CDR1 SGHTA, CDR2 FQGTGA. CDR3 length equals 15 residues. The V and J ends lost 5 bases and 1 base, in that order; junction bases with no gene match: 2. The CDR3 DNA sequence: TGTGCCAGCAGCCAGCGGGAGGGGTCCTACAATGAGCAGTTCTTC. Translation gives CASSQREGSYNEQFF.

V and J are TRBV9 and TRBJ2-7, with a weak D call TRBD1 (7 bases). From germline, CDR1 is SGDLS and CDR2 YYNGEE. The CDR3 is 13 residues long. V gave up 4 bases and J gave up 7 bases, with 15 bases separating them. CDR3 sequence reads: CASSPQTGREQYF. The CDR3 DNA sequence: TGTGCCAGCAGCCCCCAGACAGGGAGGGAGCAGTACTTC.

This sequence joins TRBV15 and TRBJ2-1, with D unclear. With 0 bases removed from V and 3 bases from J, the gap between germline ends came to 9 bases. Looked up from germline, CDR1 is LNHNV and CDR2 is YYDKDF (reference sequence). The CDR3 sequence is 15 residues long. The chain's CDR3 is CATSRDLADYNEQFF. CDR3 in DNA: TGTGCCACCAGCAGAGATTTAGCCGACTACAATGAGCAGTTCTTC.

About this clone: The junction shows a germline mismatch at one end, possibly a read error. Written as DNA, the CDR3 is TGTGCCAGCAGAGAAGGACAGGGGGCATGGGGCTACACCTTC. This sequence encodes CASREGQGAWGYTF. V usage is TRBV2 and J usage is TRBJ1-2, with 11 positions matching TRBD1. The CDR3 has 14 amino acids. In germline, CDR1 is SNHLY, CDR2 FYNNEI.

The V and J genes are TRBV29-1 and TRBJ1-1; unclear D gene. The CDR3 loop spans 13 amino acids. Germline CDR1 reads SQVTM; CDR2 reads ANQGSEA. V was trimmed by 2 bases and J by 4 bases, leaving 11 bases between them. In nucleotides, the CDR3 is TGCAGCGTTGAAAGGGAGCCGGGCACTGAAGCTTTCTTT. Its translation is CSVEREPGTEAFF.

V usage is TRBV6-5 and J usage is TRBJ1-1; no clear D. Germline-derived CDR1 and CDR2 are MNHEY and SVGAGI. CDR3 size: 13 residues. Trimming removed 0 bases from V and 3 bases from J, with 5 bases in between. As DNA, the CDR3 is TGTGCCAGCAGTTACTCGATAGACACTGAAGCTTTCTTT. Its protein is CASSYSIDTEAFF.

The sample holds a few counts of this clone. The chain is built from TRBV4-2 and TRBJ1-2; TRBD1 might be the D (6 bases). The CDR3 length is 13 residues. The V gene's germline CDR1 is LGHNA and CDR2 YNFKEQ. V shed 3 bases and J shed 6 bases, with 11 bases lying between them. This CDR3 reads CASSHRDKNGYTF. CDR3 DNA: TGTGCCAGCAGCCACCGGGACAAGAATGGCTACACCTTC.

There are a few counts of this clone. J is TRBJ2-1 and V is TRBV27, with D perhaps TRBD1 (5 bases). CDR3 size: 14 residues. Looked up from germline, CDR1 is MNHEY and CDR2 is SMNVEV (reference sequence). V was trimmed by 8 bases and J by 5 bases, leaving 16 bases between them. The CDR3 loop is CASPTLDSHNEQFF. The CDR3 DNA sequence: TGTGCCAGCCCGACCCTCGACAGCCACAATGAGCAGTTCTTC.

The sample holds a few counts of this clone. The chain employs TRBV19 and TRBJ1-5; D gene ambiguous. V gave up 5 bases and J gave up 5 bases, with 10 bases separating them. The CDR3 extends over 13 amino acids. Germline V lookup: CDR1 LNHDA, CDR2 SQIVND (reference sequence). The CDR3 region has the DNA TGTGCCAGTAGTCCCCAACGGGATCAGCCCCAGCATTTT. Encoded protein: CASSPQRDQPQHF.

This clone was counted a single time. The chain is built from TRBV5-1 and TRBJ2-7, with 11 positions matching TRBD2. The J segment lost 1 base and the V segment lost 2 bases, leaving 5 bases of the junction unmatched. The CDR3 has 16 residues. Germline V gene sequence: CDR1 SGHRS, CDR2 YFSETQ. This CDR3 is CASSFLTSGTSYEQYF. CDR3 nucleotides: TGCGCCAGCAGCTTCTTGACTAGCGGGACTTCCTACGAGCAGTACTTC.

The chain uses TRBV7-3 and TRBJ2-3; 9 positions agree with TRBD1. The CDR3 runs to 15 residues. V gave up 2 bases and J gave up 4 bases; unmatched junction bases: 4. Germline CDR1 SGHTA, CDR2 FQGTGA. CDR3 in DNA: TGTGCCAGCAGCTTAGGGACAGGGAACGCAGATACGCAGTATTTT. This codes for CASSLGTGNADTQYF.

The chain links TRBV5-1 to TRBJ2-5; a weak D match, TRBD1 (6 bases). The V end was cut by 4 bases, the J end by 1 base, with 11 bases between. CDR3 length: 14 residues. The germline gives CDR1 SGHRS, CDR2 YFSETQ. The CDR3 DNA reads TGCGCCAGCAGCGTACAGGGCATCCAAGAGACCCAGTACTTC. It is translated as CASSVQGIQETQYF. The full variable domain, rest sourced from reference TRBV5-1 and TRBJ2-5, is KAGVTQTPRYLIKTRGQQVTLSCSPISGHRSVSWYQQTPGQGLQFLFEYFSETQRNKGNFPGRFSGRQFSNSRSEMNVSTLELGDSALYLCASSVQGIQETQYFGPGTRLLVL.

CDR3 sequence: CASSQIAAAAYEQYF. CDR3 sequence (DNA): TGTGCCAGCAGCCAAATAGCGGCCGCCGCCTACGAGCAGTACTTC. The chain has TRBV27 and TRBJ2-5, with D perhaps TRBD2 (6 bases). The better agreement between TRBJ2-7 and the DNA end casts doubt on the J call. The germline gives CDR1 MNHEY, CDR2 SMNVEV (reference sequence). The CDR3 is 15 residues long.

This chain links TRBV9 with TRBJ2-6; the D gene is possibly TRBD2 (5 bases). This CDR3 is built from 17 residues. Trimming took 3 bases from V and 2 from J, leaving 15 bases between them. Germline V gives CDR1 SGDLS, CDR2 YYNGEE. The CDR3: CASSEQDDYAGANVLTF. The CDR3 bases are TGTGCCAGCAGCGAGCAGGACGACTACGCTGGGGCCAACGTCCTGACTTTC.

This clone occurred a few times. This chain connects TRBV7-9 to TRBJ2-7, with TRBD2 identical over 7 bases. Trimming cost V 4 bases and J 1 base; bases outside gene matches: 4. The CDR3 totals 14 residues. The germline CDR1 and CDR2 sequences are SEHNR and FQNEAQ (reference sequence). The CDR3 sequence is CASSSLGGSYEQYF. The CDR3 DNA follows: TGTGCCAGCAGCTCACTCGGGGGGTCCTACGAGCAGTACTTC.

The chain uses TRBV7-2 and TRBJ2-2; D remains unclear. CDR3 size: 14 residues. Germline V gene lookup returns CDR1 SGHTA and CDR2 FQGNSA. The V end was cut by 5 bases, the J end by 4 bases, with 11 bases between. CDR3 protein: CASSPSIGTGELFF. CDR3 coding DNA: TGTGCCAGCAGCCCGAGTATCGGCACCGGGGAGCTGTTTTTT.

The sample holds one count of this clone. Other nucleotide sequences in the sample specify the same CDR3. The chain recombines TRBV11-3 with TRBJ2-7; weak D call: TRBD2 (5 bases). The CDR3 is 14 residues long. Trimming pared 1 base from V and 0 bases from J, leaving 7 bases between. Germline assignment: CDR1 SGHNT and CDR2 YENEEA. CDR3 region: CASSLAGSSYEQYF. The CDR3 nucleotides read TGTGCCAGCAGCTTAGCGGGGAGCTCCTACGAGCAGTACTTC.